The TCR beta chain under discussion was sequenced for a study of cytomegalovirus exposure and HLA in healthy donors. The study's findings and limits: Certain sequence variants were highly shared and formed a cluster, and this cluster was likely a sequencing artifact.

CDR3 length: 14 amino acids. CDR1 and CDR2 from the germline V gene are SGHDT and YYEEEE. The ends were cut back, 4 bases at V and 8 bases at J, with 16 bases in the middle. In the case of this clone: Its antigen remains unidentified.

Use of 60 Vbeta and 13 Jbeta primers characterized the PCR. This table comes from immunoSEQ multiplex PCR, and its TCRdb copy is limited to in-frame clones, with some not included. The table records 85,000 to 100,000 clones, over 75% of them present only once. The chain recombines TRBV5-6 with TRBJ2-4; no firm D call. The sequenced material came from PBMCs. The clonotype comes from a girl aged 2-10 years in good health and CMV-seropositive. The chain's CDR3 is CASSVHAEIDIQYF. The DNA for the CDR3 is TGTGCCAGCAGCGTGCACGCGGAAATAGACATTCAGTACTTC.